The T cell receptor (beta chain) described here comes from a study of T cells in Graves' hyperthyroidism and ophthalmopathy. Study results and caveats: In the blood, most expanded thyroid clonotypes above 0.001 appeared as well. Median prediction lead before ophthalmopathy onset was six to eight months with the model.

From RNA transcripts, TCR beta CDR3 regions were amplified. Using the HTBI primer set, a first-round RT-PCR was run on the TCR CDR3. TCRdb used MiXCR to reprocess the multiplex PCR reads, holding one entry per CDR3 protein. The data contain a few hundred thousand distinct CDR3 sequences, 40% to 55% of them singletons. Germline V gives CDR1 SGHKS, CDR2 YYEKEE (reference sequence). The CDR3 length is 15 residues. The V end lost 0 bases, the J end lost 7 bases, and 14 bases lay between the germline ends. This clonotype was seen many times. Its antigen remains unidentified. V usage is TRBV5-5 and J usage is TRBJ1-3, with unresolved D. This TCR came from an adult woman with Graves' disease, either hyperthyroidism or ophthalmopathy (not recorded which). Material: peripheral blood or thyroid tissue (not recorded which). CDR3 sequence reads: CASSLDWFPGNTIYF. CDR3 bases: TGTGCCAGCAGCTTGGATTGGTTCCCCGGTAACACCATATATTTT. Full variable domain (missing parts from reference TRBV5-5 and TRBJ1-3): DAGVTQSPTHLIKTRGQQVTLRCSPISGHKSVSWYQQVLGQGPQFIFQYYEKEERGRGNFPDRFSARQFPNYSSELNVNALLLGDSALYLCASSLDWFPGNTIYFGEGSWLTVV.